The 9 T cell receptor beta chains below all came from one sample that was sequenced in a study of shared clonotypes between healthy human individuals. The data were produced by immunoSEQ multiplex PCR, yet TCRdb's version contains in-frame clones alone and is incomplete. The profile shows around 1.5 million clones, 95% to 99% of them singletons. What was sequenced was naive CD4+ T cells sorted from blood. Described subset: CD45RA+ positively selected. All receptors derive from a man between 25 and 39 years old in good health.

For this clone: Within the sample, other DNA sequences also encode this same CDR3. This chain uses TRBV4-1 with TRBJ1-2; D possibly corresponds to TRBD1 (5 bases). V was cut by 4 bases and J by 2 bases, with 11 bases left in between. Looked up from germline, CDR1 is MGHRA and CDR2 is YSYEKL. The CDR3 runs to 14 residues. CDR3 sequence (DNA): TGCGCCAGCAGCCCCACCGGGGGGAACTATGGCTACACCTTC. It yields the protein CASSPTGGNYGYTF.

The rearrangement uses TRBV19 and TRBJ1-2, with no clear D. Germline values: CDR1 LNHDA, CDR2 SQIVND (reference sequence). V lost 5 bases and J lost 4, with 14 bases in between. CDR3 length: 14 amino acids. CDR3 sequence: CASSVSGEVYGYTF. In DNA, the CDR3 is TGTGCCAGTAGTGTATCCGGGGAGGTCTATGGCTACACCTTC.

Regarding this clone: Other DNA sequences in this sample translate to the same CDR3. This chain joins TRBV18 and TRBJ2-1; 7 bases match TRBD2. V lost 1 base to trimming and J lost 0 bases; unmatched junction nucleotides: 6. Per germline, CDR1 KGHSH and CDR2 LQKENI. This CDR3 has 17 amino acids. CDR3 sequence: CASSPLPSGSSYNEQFF. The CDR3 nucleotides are TGTGCCAGCTCACCACTCCCTAGCGGTAGCTCCTACAATGAGCAGTTCTTC.

The CDR3 loop is CASSQGNTDTQYF. The CDR3, as DNA: TGCGCCAGCAGCCAAGGAAACACAGATACGCAGTATTTT. J is TRBJ2-3 and V is TRBV4-3; no definite D call. Germline V gene sequence: CDR1 LGHNA, CDR2 YSLEER. V was cut by 1 base and J by 2 bases, with 4 bases left in between. This CDR3 has 13 residues.

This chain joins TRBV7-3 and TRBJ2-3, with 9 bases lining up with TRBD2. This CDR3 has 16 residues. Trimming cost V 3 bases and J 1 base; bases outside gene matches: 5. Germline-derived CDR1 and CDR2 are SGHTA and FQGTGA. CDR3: CASSLGVAGGTDTQYF. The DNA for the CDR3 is TGTGCCAGCAGCTTGGGGGTAGCGGGAGGCACAGATACGCAGTATTTT.

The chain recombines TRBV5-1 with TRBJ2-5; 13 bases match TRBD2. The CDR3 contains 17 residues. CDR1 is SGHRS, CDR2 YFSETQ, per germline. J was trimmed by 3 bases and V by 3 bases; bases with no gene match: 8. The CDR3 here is CASSYDRTSGRKETQYF. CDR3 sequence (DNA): TGCGCCAGCAGCTATGATCGGACTAGCGGGAGAAAAGAGACCCAGTACTTC.

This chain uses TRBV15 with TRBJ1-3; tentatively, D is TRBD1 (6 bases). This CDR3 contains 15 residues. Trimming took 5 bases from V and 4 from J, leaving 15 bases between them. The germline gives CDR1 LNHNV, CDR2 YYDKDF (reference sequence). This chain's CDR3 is CATSLGGGVGNTIYF. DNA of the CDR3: TGTGCCACCAGCCTCGGAGGGGGGGTGGGAAACACCATATATTTT. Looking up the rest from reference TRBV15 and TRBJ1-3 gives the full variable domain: DAMVIQNPRYQVTQFGKPVTLSCSQTLNHNVMYWYQQKSSQAPKLLFHYYDKDFNNEADTPDNFQSRRPNTSFCFLDIRSPGLGDTAMYLCATSLGGGVGNTIYFGEGSWLTVV.

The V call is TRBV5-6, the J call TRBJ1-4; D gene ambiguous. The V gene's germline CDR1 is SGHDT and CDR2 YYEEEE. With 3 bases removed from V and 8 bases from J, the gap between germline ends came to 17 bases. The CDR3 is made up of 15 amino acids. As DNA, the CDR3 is TGTGCCAGCAGCTCGCCCAAGATATCACGGGAAAAACTGTTTTTT. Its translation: CASSSPKISREKLFF.

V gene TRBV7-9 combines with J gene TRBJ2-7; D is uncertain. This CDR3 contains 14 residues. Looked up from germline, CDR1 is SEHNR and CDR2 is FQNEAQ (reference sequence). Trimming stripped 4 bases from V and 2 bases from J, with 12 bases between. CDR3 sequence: CASSSTPGPYEQYF. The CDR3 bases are TGTGCCAGCAGCTCGACCCCGGGCCCCTACGAGCAGTACTTC.